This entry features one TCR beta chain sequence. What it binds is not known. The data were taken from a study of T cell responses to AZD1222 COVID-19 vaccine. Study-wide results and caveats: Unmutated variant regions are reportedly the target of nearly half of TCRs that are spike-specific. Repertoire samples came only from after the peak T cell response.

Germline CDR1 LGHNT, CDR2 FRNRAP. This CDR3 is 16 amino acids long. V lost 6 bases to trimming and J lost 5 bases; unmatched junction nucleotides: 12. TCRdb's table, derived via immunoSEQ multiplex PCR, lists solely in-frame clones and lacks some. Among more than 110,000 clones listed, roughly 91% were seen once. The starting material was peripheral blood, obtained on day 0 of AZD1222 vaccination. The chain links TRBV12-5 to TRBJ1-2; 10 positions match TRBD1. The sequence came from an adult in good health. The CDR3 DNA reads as TGTGCTAGTGGCCCGGGACAGGGGTTCACGGGGTATGGCTACACCTTC. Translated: CASGPGQGFTGYGYTF.